Listed below are T cell receptor beta chains from one sample, sequenced in a study of regulatory T cells in long-lasting Graves disease. From the multiplex PCR reads, TCRdb called clonotypes with MiXCR, one entry per CDR3 protein. Counted here are about 500,000 distinct CDR3 sequences, roughly 17% occurring once; the ten biggest clones make up about 12%. The same sample was also studied in work on T cells in Graves' hyperthyroidism and ophthalmopathy.

Sequencing used peripheral blood mononuclear cells (PBMCs), obtained at new diagnosis, from a patient treated with antithyroid drugs. Source of these receptors: a middle-aged man with Graves disease. CDR3s include the opening cysteine and the closing phenylalanine or tryptophan. D genes are given only for firm matches. The size of a clone is reported for some rows only, either as once, few or many, or as a class for expanded clones.

v_call	j_call	clone_size	d_call	cdr3_aa	cdr3_nt
TRBV12-3/TRBV12-4	TRBJ1-2	many	.	CASSRDHSRASGYTF	TGTGCCAGCAGCCGCGACCACTCACGGGCGAGTGGCTACACCTTC
TRBV28	TRBJ2-7	many	TRBD1	CASSTTGSPYEQYF	TGTGCCAGCAGCACGACAGGGAGCCCCTACGAGCAGTACTTC
TRBV7-9	TRBJ2-7	few	.	CASSFGTESYEQYF	TGTGCCAGCAGCTTCGGTACGGAATCCTACGAGCAGTACTTC
TRBV7-9	TRBJ1-1	.	.	CASSSRWGVAFF	TGTGCCAGCAGCTCGCGATGGGGGGTAGCTTTCTTT
TRBV12-3/TRBV12-4	TRBJ1-2	.	TRBD1	CASSPWTGGSGYTF	TGTGCCAGCAGCCCCTGGACAGGGGGGTCTGGCTACACCTTC
TRBV5-5	TRBJ1-1	many	.	CASSLYDRNTEAFF	TGTGCCAGCAGCTTGTATGACAGGAACACTGAAGCTTTCTTT
TRBV6-1	TRBJ2-3	few	.	CASRHRNFFADTQYF	TGTGCCAGCCGCCACAGGAATTTCTTTGCAGATACGCAGTATTTT
TRBV28	TRBJ2-3	many	.	CARYLGEARKDTQYF	TGTGCCAGATATCTGGGGGAGGCCAGGAAAGATACGCAGTATTTT
TRBV12-3/TRBV12-4	TRBJ1-6	few	.	CASSLEGARNSPLHF	TGTGCCAGCAGTTTGGAAGGGGCGCGCAACTCACCCCTCCACTTT
TRBV2	TRBJ2-2	many	.	CASGGGTGELFF	TGTGCCAGCGGGGGTGGCACCGGGGAGCTGTTTTTT
TRBV6-1	TRBJ2-2	few	.	CASSPRRGQNTGELFF	TGTGCCAGCAGTCCACGGAGGGGGCAGAACACCGGGGAGCTGTTTTTT
TRBV7-2	TRBJ2-1	many	.	CASSFSSVGEQFF	TGTGCCAGCAGCTTCAGTTCGGTGGGCGAGCAGTTCTTC
TRBV29-1	TRBJ2-1	.	TRBD2	CSGDTSGSPYDEQFF	TGCAGCGGCGACACTAGCGGGAGTCCCTATGATGAGCAGTTCTTC
TRBV20-1	TRBJ1-4	.	TRBD1	CSARQGNEKLFF	TGCAGTGCTCGACAGGGGAATGAAAAACTGTTTTTT
TRBV2	TRBJ2-5	many	.	CASSEAEKTQYF	TGTGCCAGCAGTGAAGCCGAAAAGACCCAGTACTTC
TRBV5-1	TRBJ1-1	many	TRBD1	CASSLGQGYGEAFF	TGCGCCAGCAGCTTGGGACAGGGGTACGGTGAAGCTTTCTTT
TRBV27	TRBJ2-7	many	TRBD2	CASSLKAGGGYEQYF	TGTGCCAGCAGTTTAAAGGCGGGAGGAGGGTACGAGCAGTACTTC
TRBV27	TRBJ2-5	.	TRBD2	CASSFDRGRGLAGGRAETQYF	TGTGCCAGCAGTTTCGATCGGGGGCGGGGACTAGCGGGAGGGAGGGCAGAGACCCAGTACTTC
TRBV5-1	TRBJ1-1	few	.	CASSLIFGPNTEAFF	TGCGCCAGCAGCTTGATATTTGGGCCGAACACTGAAGCTTTCTTT
TRBV12-3/TRBV12-4	TRBJ1-6	few	.	CASSFPGAPLHF	TGTGCCAGCAGTTTTCCCGGGGCACCCCTCCACTTT
TRBV15	TRBJ2-3	.	.	CATSRVSADTQYF	TGTGCCACCAGCAGAGTTTCGGCAGATACGCAGTATTTT
TRBV4-2	TRBJ2-2	.	.	CASSLFYTGELFF	TGCGCCAGCAGCCTCTTCTACACCGGGGAGCTGTTTTTT
TRBV5-1	TRBJ1-1	.	TRBD1	CASSLGENRGTTEAFF	TGCGCCAGCAGCTTGGGGGAGAACAGGGGAACCACTGAAGCTTTCTTT
TRBV24-1	TRBJ1-5	few	.	CATSDPGGNQPQHF	TGTGCCACCAGTGACCCAGGGGGCAATCAGCCCCAGCATTTT
TRBV2	TRBJ1-2	many	.	CASTQTGGPTNYGYTF	TGTGCCAGCACCCAGACAGGAGGTCCAACTAACTATGGCTACACCTTC